Following are 29 T cell receptor beta chains from one sample sequenced in a study of a mutant IDH1 vaccine in newly diagnosed glioma. Indicated time point: week 11, during vaccination. A single vaccine dose contained 300 ug of mutant IDH1 20-mer peptide, and topical imiquimod was used with it. What these receptors recognize is not known. The repertoire was sequenced with immunoSEQ multiplex PCR; TCRdb's copy has only in-frame clones and lacks some. The sample yields fewer than 45,000 clones, about four fifths seen once. This sample comprised PBMCs, obtained from a glioma patient whose treatment included an IDH1 peptide vaccine. The receptors originated from a man aged 40-50 years with glioma.

The rearrangement uses TRBV5-4 and TRBJ1-1, with 7 bases aligning to TRBD1. Germline V gene sequence: CDR1 SGHNT, CDR2 YYREEE (reference sequence). The CDR3 sequence is 14 residues long. With 5 bases clipped from V and 0 bases from J, the junction kept 4 bases outside the gene matches. The CDR3: CASRLGTVNTEAFF. In DNA, the CDR3 is TGTGCCAGCAGATTAGGGACAGTGAACACTGAAGCTTTCTTT.

The V gene is TRBV27, the J gene TRBJ2-7, with 15 bases aligning to TRBD2. The CDR3 covers 24 residues. In germline, CDR1 is MNHEY, CDR2 SMNVEV (reference sequence). With 3 bases clipped from V and 1 base from J, the junction kept 25 bases outside the gene matches. The CDR3 region has the DNA TGTGCCAGCAGTTTGAGGGGCAGACAGGGAGGACTAGCGGGAGGGCCTGGTTCTTCCTACGAGCAGTACTTC. Translation gives CASSLRGRQGGLAGGPGSSYEQYF.

The chain links TRBV9 to TRBJ2-7; 8 positions agree with TRBD2. The CDR3 contains 15 residues. Germline trimming cut 3 bases from V and 4 bases from J; bases unmatched to any gene: 9. The germline V gene encodes CDR1 SGDLS and CDR2 YYNGEE. The CDR3 loop is CASSAREGLWYEQYF. For the CDR3, the DNA is TGTGCCAGCAGCGCCCGGGAGGGCCTTTGGTACGAGCAGTACTTC. Together with reference TRBV9 and TRBJ2-7, the CDR3 gives the full variable domain: DSGVTQTPKHLITATGQRVTLRCSPRSGDLSVYWYQQSLDQGLQFLIQYYNGEERAKGNILERFSAQQFPDLHSELNLSSLELGDSALYFCASSAREGLWYEQYFGPGTRLTVT.

This clone has only a few counts. V gene TRBV5-1 combines with J gene TRBJ2-7, with D possibly TRBD1 on 6 matching bases. Germline V gene sequence: CDR1 SGHRS, CDR2 YFSETQ. This CDR3 is built from 12 residues. V lost 3 bases and J 11 bases, leaving 15 bases between the germline ends. The CDR3 DNA is TGCGCCAGCAGCTCCCAGACTCGACAGGAGTACTTC. Its protein is CASSSQTRQEYF.

For the CDR3, the DNA is TGTGCCAGCAGCTTTGGCATAGCCCCAAATGAAAAACTGTTTTTT. Amino acid sequence: CASSFGIAPNEKLFF. This sequence joins TRBV7-2 and TRBJ1-4; no reliable D call. Germline CDR1 is SGHTA and CDR2 is FQGNSA. This CDR3 comprises 15 residues. The germline V and J ends were trimmed by 3 bases and 5 bases, with 13 bases remaining between them.

Concerning this clone: Other DNA sequences of this sample code for an identical CDR3. This chain uses TRBV14 with TRBJ1-1; unclear D gene. This CDR3 has 12 amino acids. Deletions cut 4 bases from V and 8 bases from J, with 11 bases between. Germline CDR1 is SGHDN and CDR2 is FVKESK. CDR3 loop: CASSRVETEAFF. The DNA of the CDR3 is TGTGCCAGCAGCCGTGTAGAGACAGAAGCTTTCTTT.

V is TRBV29-1 and J is TRBJ2-1; TRBD2 aligns across 9 bases. The CDR3 consists of 15 residues. The V gene's germline CDR1 is SQVTM and CDR2 ANQGSEA. V lost 6 bases, J lost 0 bases, and 6 bases stayed unmatched. This CDR3 reads CSVGTSRSSYNEQFF. CDR3 in DNA: TGCAGCGTGGGGACTAGCAGAAGCTCCTACAATGAGCAGTTCTTC.

With respect to this clone: At one end, the junction sequence differs from germline, possibly due to a read error. V usage is TRBV7-7 and J usage is TRBJ2-5; D is possibly TRBD2 (5 bases). The CDR3 is 14 residues long. CDR1 and CDR2 (germline): SSHAT, FNYEAQ (reference sequence). CDR3 DNA sequence: TGTGCTAGCAGCCCCTCTCTGAGGGAAGAGACCCAGTACTTC. Encoded protein: CASSPSLREETQYF.

This chain joins TRBV27 and TRBJ1-5; D is unclear. Trimming cost V 2 bases and J 0 bases, with 5 bases left between them. Looked up from germline, CDR1 is MNHEY and CDR2 is SMNVEV (reference sequence). There are 14 residues in the CDR3. Here the CDR3 reads CASSLQVSNQPQHF. CDR3 DNA: TGTGCCAGCAGTTTACAAGTTAGCAATCAGCCCCAGCATTTT.

V is TRBV30 and J is TRBJ2-3, with TRBD2 matching 13 bases. After removal of 1 base from V and 1 base from J, the junction contained 5 bases not matched to a gene. The CDR3 runs 17 residues. Per the germline V gene, CDR1 is GTSNPN and CDR2 is SVGIG (reference sequence). The CDR3 DNA sequence: TGTGCCTGGAGTGGACGGACTAGCGGGAGCGGCACAGATACGCAGTATTTT. Protein: CAWSGRTSGSGTDTQYF.

V gene TRBV18 combines with J gene TRBJ2-5, with a weak D call TRBD2 (6 bases). This CDR3 is 13 amino acids long. CDR1 and CDR2 from the germline V gene are KGHSH and LQKENI. The germline V and J ends were trimmed by 3 bases and 5 bases, with 10 bases remaining between them. For the CDR3, the DNA is TGTGCCAGCTCACCCCGGAGCGGGGAGACCCAGTACTTC. As protein: CASSPRSGETQYF.

This clone showed up just a few times. V gene TRBV11-1 combines with J gene TRBJ1-2; TRBD1 agrees at 9 bases. V shed 4 bases, J shed 8 bases, and the junction held 8 bases outside the gene matches. The CDR3 has 14 amino acids. Germline V gene lookup returns CDR1 SGHAT and CDR2 FQDESV (reference sequence). The CDR3 coding sequence is TGTGCCAGCAGCTCGTCCGGGACAGGGAAAGGCTACACCTTC. This translates into CASSSSGTGKGYTF.

The chain links TRBV5-6 to TRBJ2-3, with 9 positions matching TRBD2. Germline trimming cut 6 bases from V and 7 bases from J; bases unmatched to any gene: 6. CDR3 length: 13 residues. The V gene's germline CDR1 is SGHDT and CDR2 YYEEEE. CDR3 region: CASNLAGTNTQYF. CDR3 coding DNA: TGTGCCAGCAACCTAGCGGGAACGAATACGCAGTATTTT.

This chain joins TRBV2 and TRBJ2-2; TRBD1 might be the D (6 bases). Germline V gene lookup returns CDR1 SNHLY and CDR2 FYNNEI. The CDR3 is 15 residues long. V lost 4 bases, J lost 5 bases, and 14 bases lay in between. This chain's CDR3 is CASSVNRVGTGELFF. CDR3 coding DNA: TGTGCCAGCAGTGTAAACAGGGTGGGGACCGGGGAGCTGTTTTTT.

This chain's CDR3 is CASSTLAENTEAFF. In DNA form, the CDR3 reads TGTGCCAGCAGCACCCTTGCAGAGAACACTGAAGCTTTCTTT. The gene calls are TRBV5-4 and TRBJ1-1; no reliable D call. The germline V gene has CDR1 SGHNT and CDR2 YYREEE (reference sequence). This CDR3 region has 14 residues. Trimming shortened V by 4 bases and J by 1 base, and 11 bases separated the two germline ends.

This chain links TRBV5-4 with TRBJ1-4; 10 bases are a match to TRBD1. Germline lookup yields CDR1 SGHNT and CDR2 YYREEE (reference sequence). Trimming cost V 3 bases and J 3 bases; bases outside gene matches: 8. The CDR3 is 17 residues long. CDR3 region: CASSWTGQGSANEKLFF. CDR3 DNA: TGTGCCAGCAGCTGGACGGGACAGGGGTCGGCTAATGAAAAACTGTTTTTT.

This chain connects TRBV27 to TRBJ1-2; D gene uncertain. Trimming removed 8 bases from V and 0 bases from J, with 10 bases in between. The CDR3 spans 13 residues. From germline, CDR1 is MNHEY and CDR2 SMNVEV (reference sequence). The CDR3 spells CASGRASNYGYTF. The CDR3 DNA reads as TGTGCCAGCGGGCGGGCGTCTAACTATGGCTACACCTTC.

This sequence joins TRBV13 and TRBJ1-1; D is unclear. Per germline, CDR1 PRHDT and CDR2 FYEKMQ (reference sequence). The V end lost 3 bases, the J end lost 1 base, and 12 bases lay between the germline ends. The CDR3 runs 15 residues. CDR3 region: CASSFGVGRNTEAFF. The CDR3 DNA reads as TGTGCCAGCAGCTTTGGTGTTGGGAGGAACACTGAAGCTTTCTTT.

CDR3 sequence reads: CASSRQRDQETQYF. CDR3 DNA sequence: TGTGCCAGCAGCCGCCAGCGGGATCAAGAGACCCAGTACTTC. This sequence joins TRBV4-2 and TRBJ2-5, with 7 bases lining up with TRBD2. The CDR3 loop spans 14 amino acids. V trimming: 4 bases; J trimming: 2 bases; junction bases outside the gene matches: 4. CDR1 and CDR2 (germline): LGHNA, YNFKEQ.

The chain recombines TRBV19 with TRBJ2-2, with 8 nucleotides matching TRBD2. Germline CDR1 LNHDA, CDR2 SQIVND (reference sequence). V gave up 6 bases and J gave up 3 bases; unmatched junction bases: 0. The CDR3 is 13 amino acids. The CDR3 loop reads CASRTSDTGELFF. CDR3 DNA: TGTGCCAGTAGGACTAGCGACACCGGGGAGCTGTTTTTT.

This chain uses TRBV10-3 with TRBJ2-1; 8 bases agree with TRBD2. The J segment lost 5 bases and the V segment lost 3 bases, leaving 6 bases of the junction unmatched. Germline V gene sequence: CDR1 ENHRY, CDR2 SYGVKD. The CDR3 sequence is 15 residues long. The CDR3 is CAISDLAGSNNEQFF. The CDR3 bases are TGTGCCATCAGTGACTTAGCGGGATCGAACAATGAGCAGTTCTTC.

V is TRBV5-4 and J is TRBJ1-2, with a possible D match to TRBD1 (5 bases). Trimming took 6 bases from V and 4 from J, leaving 16 bases between them. The CDR3 consists of 14 residues. CDR1 and CDR2 from the germline V gene are SGHNT and YYREEE (reference sequence). DNA for the CDR3: TGTGCCAGCAAGGGGAATGGGCAGCTCTATGGCTACACCTTC. Its protein product is CASKGNGQLYGYTF.

The genes are TRBV7-2 and TRBJ2-7, with D maybe TRBD1 (6 bases). This CDR3 comprises 14 residues. The V and J ends lost 3 bases and 8 bases respectively, with 17 bases between them. Germline V gene data show CDR1 as SGHTA and CDR2 as FQGNSA. The CDR3 protein is CASSLGNRVRQQYF. CDR3 nucleotides: TGTGCCAGCAGCTTGGGCAACAGGGTACGCCAGCAGTACTTC.

This clone is classed as medium-sized. This chain links TRBV2 with TRBJ2-7, with D perhaps TRBD2 (5 bases). The CDR3 spans 11 residues. CDR1 and CDR2 (germline): SNHLY, FYNNEI. V was trimmed by 8 bases and J by 4 bases, leaving 9 bases between them. The CDR3: CASGREYEQYF. For the CDR3, the DNA is TGTGCCAGCGGTAGGGAGTACGAGCAGTACTTC.

This chain uses TRBV27 with TRBJ2-7, with 16 bases aligning to TRBD2. Per the germline V gene, CDR1 is MNHEY and CDR2 is SMNVEV (reference sequence). The ends lost 3 bases at V and 5 bases at J; junction bases unmatched: 13. The CDR3 covers 19 residues. CDR3 nucleotide sequence: TGTGCCAGCAGTTTGCTAATCGGGACTAGCGGGAGGGCCCTCCACGAGCAGTACTTC. Its protein product is CASSLLIGTSGRALHEQYF.

This clone was found once. V gene TRBV10-3 combines with J gene TRBJ1-1; TRBD1 might be the D (6 bases). CDR3 length: 13 amino acids. V dropped 4 bases and J dropped 8 bases, with 14 bases sitting between them. CDR1 is ENHRY and CDR2 is SYGVKD in the germline V gene. CDR3 amino acids: CAISGTGLAEAFF. CDR3 sequence (DNA): TGTGCCATCAGTGGAACAGGGTTGGCGGAAGCTTTCTTT.

The rearrangement links TRBV5-1 to TRBJ1-4, with a weak D call TRBD1 (5 bases). Germline V gene data show CDR1 as SGHRS and CDR2 as YFSETQ. The CDR3 spans 14 residues. V dropped 4 bases and J dropped 4 bases, with 11 bases sitting between them. As DNA, the CDR3 is TGCGCCAGCAGCCGACAGCCGAATAATGAAAAACTGTTTTTT. Amino acid sequence: CASSRQPNNEKLFF.

The chain joins TRBV18 to TRBJ2-2; perhaps TRBD2 as D (6 bases). The CDR3 covers 14 residues. Germline assignment: CDR1 KGHSH and CDR2 LQKENI. The ends were cut back, 6 bases at V and 8 bases at J, with 16 bases in the middle. CDR3 sequence: CASSQRASEGELFF. The DNA for the CDR3 is TGTGCCAGCTCCCAGCGGGCATCGGAGGGGGAGCTGTTTTTT.

This clone was seen a handful of times. V gene TRBV25-1 combines with J gene TRBJ2-3, with unresolved D. Germline V gene sequence: CDR1 MGHDK, CDR2 SYGVNS. The V end lost 4 bases, the J end lost 3 bases, and 8 bases lay between the germline ends. This CDR3 is built from 13 residues. CDR3 bases: TGTGCCAGCAGTGGAACCTTGACAGATACGCAGTATTTT. Amino acid sequence: CASSGTLTDTQYF.